Each of the 27 T cell receptor beta chains below was sequenced from the same sample in a study of shared T cell receptors in the human thymus. TCRdb keeps only in-frame clones here, not all; method: immunoSEQ multiplex PCR. The sample consists of hundreds of thousands of clones, more than 75% of them appearing once. The data also belong to a second study, concerning human thymus T cells.

Source material: thymocytes. The receptors were sampled from a boy in the first two years of life with a congenital heart defect.

This chain uses TRBV7-2 with TRBJ1-2; 7 bases match TRBD1. This CDR3 contains 16 residues. Germline CDR1 reads SGHTA; CDR2 reads FQGNSA. With V trimmed by 5 bases and J by 4 bases, 13 bases remained unmatched. CDR3 DNA: TGTGCCAGCAGCCCGAGCCGACAGGGATTCCTCTATGGCTACACCTTC. It translates to CASSPSRQGFLYGYTF.

V usage is TRBV20-1 and J usage is TRBJ1-1; 7 nucleotides line up with TRBD1. The V gene's germline CDR1 is DFQATT and CDR2 SNEGSKA (reference sequence). The CDR3 contains 11 residues. Trimming removed 6 bases from V and 7 bases from J; junction bases left unmatched: 5. The CDR3 sequence is CSATGLDEAFF. The CDR3 coding sequence is TGCAGTGCGACAGGGTTAGATGAAGCTTTCTTT.

V is TRBV28 and J is TRBJ2-7; 9 bases line up with TRBD1. CDR1 is MDHEN and CDR2 is SYDVKM in the germline V gene. This CDR3 is 16 amino acids long. V lost 8 bases and J lost 3; bases outside the gene matches: 14. The CDR3 sequence is CASQYGTGPQLYEQYF. The CDR3, as DNA: TGTGCCAGCCAATACGGGACAGGGCCGCAACTCTACGAGCAGTACTTC. The full variable domain, in which reference TRBV28 and TRBJ2-7 provide the parts outside the CDR3, is DVKVTQSSRYLVKRTGEKVFLECVQDMDHENMFWYRQDPGLGLRLIYFSYDVKMKEKGDIPEGYSVSREKKERFSLILESASTNQTSMYLCASQYGTGPQLYEQYFGPGTRLTVT.

The chain links TRBV28 to TRBJ1-1; D ambiguous. The ends were cut back, 2 bases at V and 3 bases at J, with 19 bases in the middle. Germline-derived CDR1 and CDR2 are MDHEN and SYDVKM. The CDR3 has 17 amino acids. As DNA, the CDR3 is TGTGCCAGCAGTTTACACCCCCCGCCCAGACTACACACTGAAGCTTTCTTT. It encodes CASSLHPPPRLHTEAFF. Filled out from reference TRBV28 and TRBJ1-1, the complete variable domain reads DVKVTQSSRYLVKRTGEKVFLECVQDMDHENMFWYRQDPGLGLRLIYFSYDVKMKEKGDIPEGYSVSREKKERFSLILESASTNQTSMYLCASSLHPPPRLHTEAFFGQGTRLTVV.

The V call is TRBV28, the J call TRBJ2-5; a possible D gene is TRBD1 (6 bases). Trimming left V 6 bases short and J 2 bases short, with 13 bases between. The CDR3 has 14 amino acids. Germline V gene data show CDR1 as MDHEN and CDR2 as SYDVKM. DNA of the CDR3: TGTGCCAGCAGCGACGGACAGCCGCAAGAGACCCAGTACTTC. Encoded protein: CASSDGQPQETQYF.

The chain has TRBV4-3 and TRBJ2-3; 9 bases match TRBD2. Per the germline V gene, CDR1 is LGHNA and CDR2 is YSLEER. The J segment lost 3 bases and the V segment lost 3 bases, leaving 7 bases of the junction unmatched. The length of the CDR3 is 16 residues. The CDR3, as DNA: TGCGCCAGCAGCCAGGTAGCGGGGGCCAGGACAGATACGCAGTATTTT. It specifies CASSQVAGARTDTQYF.

The V call is TRBV6-5, the J call TRBJ2-7, with D possibly TRBD1 on 6 matching bases. In germline, CDR1 is MNHEY, CDR2 SVGAGI. The CDR3 is 14 amino acids. V lost 6 bases and J 1 base, leaving 13 bases between the germline ends. The CDR3, as DNA: TGTGCCAGCAGCAACAGGGTGGGGTCCTACGAGCAGTACTTC. Protein: CASSNRVGSYEQYF.

V usage is TRBV4-3 and J usage is TRBJ1-1; no reliable D call. V was cut by 4 bases and J by 3 bases, with 15 bases left in between. CDR3 length: 15 amino acids. In germline, CDR1 is LGHNA, CDR2 YSLEER. The CDR3 is CASSRGSRVDTEAFF. Here the CDR3 DNA reads TGCGCCAGCAGCCGAGGATCCCGGGTCGACACTGAAGCTTTCTTT.

The chain employs TRBV6-4 and TRBJ2-2, with D perhaps matching TRBD1 (5 bases). Germline-derived CDR1 and CDR2 are MRHNA and SNTAGT. Trimming took 9 bases from V and 0 from J, leaving 8 bases between them. This CDR3 spans 13 amino acids. The CDR3 is CASRTTNTGELFF. CDR3 in DNA: TGTGCCAGTAGGACAACGAACACCGGGGAGCTGTTTTTT.

The V and J genes are TRBV29-1 and TRBJ2-5, with D tentatively TRBD2 (6 bases). The germline V gene has CDR1 SQVTM and CDR2 ANQGSEA. There are 12 residues in the CDR3. Trimming pared 4 bases from V and 5 bases from J, leaving 11 bases between. The CDR3 region is CSVGVAVETQYF. The CDR3 DNA is TGCAGCGTTGGGGTAGCGGTGGAGACCCAGTACTTC.

The chain carries TRBV28 and TRBJ1-1, with D perhaps TRBD1 (5 bases). With 7 bases removed from V and 0 bases from J, the gap between germline ends came to 15 bases. The germline gives CDR1 MDHEN, CDR2 SYDVKM. This CDR3 has 15 residues. CDR3 amino acids: CASTPGQGLNTEAFF. CDR3 coding DNA: TGTGCCAGCACCCCCGGGCAGGGCCTGAACACTGAAGCTTTCTTT.

CDR3 DNA sequence: TGCGCCAGCAGCCAACCACTAGCGGGGAACTACAATGAGCAGTTCTTC. As protein: CASSQPLAGNYNEQFF. V usage is TRBV4-3 and J usage is TRBJ2-1; 10 bases are a match to TRBD2. Per the germline V gene, CDR1 is LGHNA and CDR2 is YSLEER. CDR3 length: 16 residues. The V gene end was trimmed by 2 bases and the J gene end by 3 bases; junction bases not matched to a gene: 4.

This clone was detected once. The rearrangement joins TRBV10-1 to TRBJ2-7, with 8 bases identical to TRBD2. Trimming took 7 bases from V and 6 from J; bases not matched to a gene: 11. Looked up from germline, CDR1 is WNHNN and CDR2 is SYGVQD (reference sequence). The CDR3 runs 14 residues. The CDR3 loop reads CASTTRREVCEQYF. CDR3 DNA: TGCGCCAGCACCACCCGGCGGGAGGTATGCGAGCAGTACTTC.

This chain connects TRBV10-3 to TRBJ1-2; 7 bases map to TRBD1. V trimming: 4 bases; J trimming: 6 bases; junction bases outside the gene matches: 14. Germline CDR1 is ENHRY and CDR2 is SYGVKD. This CDR3 spans 16 amino acids. CDR3 region: CAISGLPGTVPDGYTF. DNA for the CDR3: TGTGCCATCAGTGGTCTTCCCGGGACAGTGCCGGATGGCTACACCTTC.

The CDR3: CASSHIDGVNEKLFF. The CDR3 DNA is TGCGCCAGCAGCCACATAGACGGGGTTAATGAAAAACTGTTTTTT. This chain joins TRBV4-3 and TRBJ1-4; D is uncertain. Trimming took off 3 bases at V and 4 bases at J, with 12 bases between the two ends. Germline CDR1 reads LGHNA; CDR2 reads YSLEER. The CDR3 spans 15 residues.

This clone came up once. This chain uses TRBV25-1 with TRBJ2-1; TRBD2 agrees at 8 bases. CDR3 size: 18 residues. Germline values: CDR1 MGHDK, CDR2 SYGVNS. Trimming removed 4 bases from V and 6 bases from J; junction bases left unmatched: 17. The DNA for the CDR3 is TGTGCCAGCAGTGCGGCTAAGCGGGAGAGGGGTCCTGGCAATGAGCAGTTCTTC. It is translated as CASSAAKRERGPGNEQFF. Full variable domain (rest looked up from reference TRBV25-1 and TRBJ2-1): EADIYQTPRYLVIGTGKKITLECSQTMGHDKMYWYQQDPGMELHLIHYSYGVNSTEKGDLSSESTVSRIRTEHFPLTLESARPSHTSQYLCASSAAKRERGPGNEQFFGPGTRLTVL.

The gene calls are TRBV28 and TRBJ2-1; 9 bases are a match to TRBD1. This CDR3 comprises 16 residues. Germline V gene lookup returns CDR1 MDHEN and CDR2 SYDVKM. After removal of 5 bases from V and 5 bases from J, the junction contained 10 bases not matched to a gene. CDR3 nucleotides: TGTGCCAGCAGTCTAAGGACAGGGGAGACGAACAATGAGCAGTTCTTC. This codes for CASSLRTGETNNEQFF.

The rearrangement links TRBV9 to TRBJ2-2; the D gene is possibly TRBD1 (5 bases). CDR1 is SGDLS, CDR2 YYNGEE, per germline. The germline V and J ends were trimmed by 3 bases and 6 bases, with 15 bases remaining between them. The CDR3 consists of 15 residues. CDR3 in DNA: TGTGCCAGCAGCGAGGCGCAGGGTCAGTCCGGGGAGCTGTTTTTT. Amino acid sequence: CASSEAQGQSGELFF.

This chain joins TRBV7-2 and TRBJ1-2, with 8 bases matching TRBD1. After removal of 6 bases from V and 7 bases from J, the junction contained 7 bases not matched to a gene. The CDR3 totals 13 residues. Per germline, CDR1 SGHTA and CDR2 FQGNSA. The CDR3 DNA sequence: TGTGCCAGCAGAAAGACAGGGGAGAGTGGCTACACCTTC. Amino acids: CASRKTGESGYTF.

The chain combines TRBV7-9 with TRBJ2-7; the match to TRBD1 covers 7 bases. In germline, CDR1 is SEHNR, CDR2 FQNEAQ (reference sequence). V lost 4 bases, J lost 6 bases, and 6 bases stayed unmatched. The CDR3 runs to 13 residues. The CDR3 reads CASSSRDRAEQYF. The DNA for the CDR3 is TGTGCCAGCAGCTCCCGGGACAGAGCCGAGCAGTACTTC.

The V call is TRBV11-3, the J call TRBJ2-2, with D unclear. V lost 0 bases and J lost 1, with 3 bases in between. The CDR3 has 14 amino acids. In germline, CDR1 is SGHNT, CDR2 YENEEA. Written as DNA, the CDR3 is TGTGCCAGCAGCTTAGAGAGGAACACCGGGGAGCTGTTTTTT. This translates into CASSLERNTGELFF.

The chain has TRBV5-1 and TRBJ2-1; 8 bases agree with TRBD2. With 7 bases clipped from V and 3 bases from J, the junction kept 6 bases outside the gene matches. The CDR3 totals 14 residues. Germline V gene sequence: CDR1 SGHRS, CDR2 YFSETQ. The CDR3 region is CASAGSGGYNEQFF. The CDR3 bases are TGCGCCAGCGCGGGAAGCGGGGGCTACAATGAGCAGTTCTTC.

In its sample, this clone was seen once. The V call is TRBV5-1, the J call TRBJ2-1, with 7 bases aligning to TRBD2. This CDR3 spans 13 amino acids. V lost 1 base to trimming and J lost 15 bases; unmatched junction nucleotides: 10. CDR1 and CDR2 (germline): SGHRS, YFSETQ. CDR3 DNA sequence: TGCGCCAGCAGCTTGTCTCAGGGAGGGTATTCGTTCTTC. Translating it yields CASSLSQGGYSFF.

J is TRBJ1-1 and V is TRBV19; D call uncertain. The germline gives CDR1 LNHDA, CDR2 SQIVND (reference sequence). Between the trimmed V and J ends, which lost 5 bases and 3 bases, there was a span of 10 bases. The CDR3 spans 13 residues. CDR3 nucleotides: TGTGCCAGTAGTGCTGACGGGGACACTGAAGCTTTCTTT. This sequence encodes CASSADGDTEAFF.

The CDR3 DNA reads as TGTGCCAGCAGTTTACAGAGGGGGCTGGGGGAGACCCAGTACTTC. It specifies CASSLQRGLGETQYF. This chain uses TRBV27 with TRBJ2-5, with TRBD1 matching over 7 bases. The V segment lost 2 bases and the J segment 5 bases; nucleotides outside the gene matches: 8. The CDR3 runs 15 residues. Germline-derived CDR1 and CDR2 are MNHEY and SMNVEV (reference sequence).

The V and J genes are TRBV5-1 and TRBJ2-5; D gene uncertain. The CDR3 totals 13 residues. Looked up from germline, CDR1 is SGHRS and CDR2 is YFSETQ. The V gene lost 4 bases and the J gene lost 1 base, with 8 bases spanning the gap. As DNA, the CDR3 is TGCGCCAGCAGCCCCCGTCTCCAAGAGACCCAGTACTTC. Amino acids: CASSPRLQETQYF.

The chain is built from TRBV18 and TRBJ1-4; weak D call: TRBD1 (6 bases). Germline V gene sequence: CDR1 KGHSH, CDR2 LQKENI. V lost 3 bases and J 3 bases, leaving 14 bases between the germline ends. The CDR3 spans 16 residues. CDR3 protein: CASSPNRVGANEKLFF. The CDR3 DNA is TGTGCCAGCTCACCTAACAGGGTCGGGGCTAATGAAAAACTGTTTTTT.